What follows describes a single TCR beta chain. Cohort allocation depended upon clinical history that participants reported. This entry belongs to a study of blood T cell repertoires in COVID-19. Across the study: Spain, Italy and the United States supplied samples that represented acute and convalescent COVID-19.

Libraries were prepared by immunoSEQ multiplex PCR; TCRdb keeps only in-frame clonotypes and omits some of them. The table records approximately 250,000 clones, more than 85% of them present only once. V was clipped by 6 bases and J by 4 bases; unmatched bases: 0. Germline loops: CDR1 MNHEY, CDR2 SMNVEV (reference sequence). The CDR3 sequence is 12 residues long. V gene TRBV27 combines with J gene TRBJ1-5; 7 bases align to TRBD1. The sample comprised PBMCs or T cells enriched from blood (not recorded which). The TCR originated in a man aged 40-49 years who had been exposed to COVID-19. CDR3: CASRTGNQPQHF. The CDR3 DNA reads TGTGCCAGCAGGACAGGGAATCAGCCCCAGCATTTT.